A single T cell receptor beta chain is shown here with its context. These data originate in a study of T cell changes during pregnancy in multiple sclerosis. Method: immunoSEQ multiplex PCR; TCRdb's copy keeps in-frame clones and lacks some. The sample yields approximately 30,000 clones, roughly nine tenths seen once. This CDR3 has 16 amino acids. Germline V lookup: CDR1 GTSNPN, CDR2 SVGIG (reference sequence). The specimen was CD8+ T cells from peripheral blood mononuclear cells, collected before pregnancy. The chain carries TRBV30 and TRBJ2-2; 7 positions agree with TRBD2. The receptor was isolated from a female donor with multiple sclerosis, enrolled in a pregnancy study. The CDR3 DNA is TGTATTATCCGCCTCGCGGGAGATCTTGACACCGGGGAGCTGTTTTTT. Translated: CIIRLAGDLDTGELFF.